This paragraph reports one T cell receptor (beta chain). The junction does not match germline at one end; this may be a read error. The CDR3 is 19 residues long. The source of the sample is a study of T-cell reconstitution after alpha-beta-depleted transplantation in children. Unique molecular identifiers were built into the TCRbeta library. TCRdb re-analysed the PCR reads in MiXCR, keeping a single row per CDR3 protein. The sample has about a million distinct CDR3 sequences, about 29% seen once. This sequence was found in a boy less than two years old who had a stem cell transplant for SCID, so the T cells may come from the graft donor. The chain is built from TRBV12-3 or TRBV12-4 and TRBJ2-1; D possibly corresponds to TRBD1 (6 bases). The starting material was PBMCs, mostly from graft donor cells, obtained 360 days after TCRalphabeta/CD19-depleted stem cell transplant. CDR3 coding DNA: TGTGCCATCAGTTTAGGGGAATTACAGGGCGGAGGACCCTTGAATGAGCAGTTCTTC. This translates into CAISLGELQGGGPLNEQFF.